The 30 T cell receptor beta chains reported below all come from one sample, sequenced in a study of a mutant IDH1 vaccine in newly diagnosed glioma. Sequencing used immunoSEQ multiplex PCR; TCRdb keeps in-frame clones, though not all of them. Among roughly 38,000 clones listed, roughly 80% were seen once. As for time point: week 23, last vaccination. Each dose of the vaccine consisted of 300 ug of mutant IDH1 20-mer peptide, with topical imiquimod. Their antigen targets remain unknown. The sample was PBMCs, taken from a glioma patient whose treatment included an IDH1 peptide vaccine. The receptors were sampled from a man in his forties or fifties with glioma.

The CDR3 nucleotides read TGTGCCAGCAGCCCCGGACCTAGCGGGGGTTCCTACGAGCAGTACTTC. Translation: CASSPGPSGGSYEQYF. The chain recombines TRBV5-4 with TRBJ2-7; 10 bases are shared with TRBD2. Per the germline V gene, CDR1 is SGHNT and CDR2 is YYREEE (reference sequence). The CDR3 has 16 amino acids. V shed 4 bases, J shed 1 base, and the junction held 8 bases outside the gene matches.

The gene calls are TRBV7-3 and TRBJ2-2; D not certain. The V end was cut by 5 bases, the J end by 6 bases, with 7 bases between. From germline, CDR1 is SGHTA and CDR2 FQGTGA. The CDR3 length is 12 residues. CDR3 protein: CASSLGAGELFF. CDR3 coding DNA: TGTGCCAGCAGCCTAGGAGCCGGGGAGCTGTTTTTT.

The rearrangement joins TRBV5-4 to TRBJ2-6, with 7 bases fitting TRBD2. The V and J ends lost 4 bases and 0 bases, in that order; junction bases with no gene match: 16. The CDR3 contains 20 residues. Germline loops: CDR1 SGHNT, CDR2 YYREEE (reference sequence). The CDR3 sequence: CASSPPGHGLVISGANVLTF. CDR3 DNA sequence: TGTGCCAGCAGCCCGCCGGGCCACGGACTAGTGATCTCTGGGGCCAACGTCCTGACTTTC. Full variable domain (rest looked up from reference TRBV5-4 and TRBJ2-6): ETGVTQSPTHLIKTRGQQVTLRCSSQSGHNTVSWYQQALGQGPQFIFQYYREEENGRGNFPPRFSGLQFPNYSSELNVNALELDDSALYLCASSPPGHGLVISGANVLTFGAGSRLTVL.

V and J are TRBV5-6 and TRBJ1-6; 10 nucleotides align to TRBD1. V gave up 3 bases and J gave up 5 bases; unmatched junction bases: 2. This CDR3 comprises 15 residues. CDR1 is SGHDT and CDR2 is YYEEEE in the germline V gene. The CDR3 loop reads CASSWGQGNNSPLHF. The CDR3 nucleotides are TGTGCCAGCAGCTGGGGACAGGGGAATAATTCACCCCTCCACTTT. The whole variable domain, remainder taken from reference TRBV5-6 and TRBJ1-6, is DAGVTQSPTHLIKTRGQQVTLRCSPKSGHDTVSWYQQALGQGPQFIFQYYEEEERQRGNFPDRFSGHQFPNYSSELNVNALLLGDSALYLCASSWGQGNNSPLHFGNGTRLTVT.

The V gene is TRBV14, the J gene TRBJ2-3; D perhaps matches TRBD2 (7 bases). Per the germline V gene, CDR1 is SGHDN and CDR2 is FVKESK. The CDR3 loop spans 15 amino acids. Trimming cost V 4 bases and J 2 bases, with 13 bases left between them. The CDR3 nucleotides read TGTGCCAGCAGCCTTCTCGGGGGGCTCACAGATACGCAGTATTTT. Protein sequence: CASSLLGGLTDTQYF.

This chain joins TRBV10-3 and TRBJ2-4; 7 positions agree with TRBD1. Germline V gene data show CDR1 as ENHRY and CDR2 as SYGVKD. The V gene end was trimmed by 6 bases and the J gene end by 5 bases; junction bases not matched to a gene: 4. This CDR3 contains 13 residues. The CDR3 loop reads CAISGQGENIQYF. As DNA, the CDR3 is TGTGCCATCAGCGGGCAGGGGGAAAACATTCAGTACTTC.

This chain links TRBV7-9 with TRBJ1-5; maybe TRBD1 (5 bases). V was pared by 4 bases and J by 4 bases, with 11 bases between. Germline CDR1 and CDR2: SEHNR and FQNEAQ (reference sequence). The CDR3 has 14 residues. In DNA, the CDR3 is TGTGCCAGCAGCTCGACTGCAGGGAATCAGCCCCAGCATTTT. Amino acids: CASSSTAGNQPQHF. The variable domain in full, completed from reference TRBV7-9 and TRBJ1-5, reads DTGVSQNPRHKITKRGQNVTFRCDPISEHNRLYWYRQTLGQGPEFLTYFQNEAQLEKSRLLSDRFSAERPKGSFSTLEIQRTEQGDSAMYLCASSSTAGNQPQHFGDGTRLSIL.

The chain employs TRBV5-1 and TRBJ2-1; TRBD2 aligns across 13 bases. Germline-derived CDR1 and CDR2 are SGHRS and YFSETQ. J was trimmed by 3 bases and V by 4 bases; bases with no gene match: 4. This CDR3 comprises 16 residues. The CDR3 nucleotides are TGCGCCAGCAGCCCAGGACTAGCGGGGGACTACAATGAGCAGTTCTTC. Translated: CASSPGLAGDYNEQFF.

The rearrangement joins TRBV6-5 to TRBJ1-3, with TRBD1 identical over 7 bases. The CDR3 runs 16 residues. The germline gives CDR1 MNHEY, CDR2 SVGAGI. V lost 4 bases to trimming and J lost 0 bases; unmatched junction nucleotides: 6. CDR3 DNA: TGTGCCAGCAGTTTCGACAGGGCCAGCTCTGGAAACACCATATATTTT. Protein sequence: CASSFDRASSGNTIYF.

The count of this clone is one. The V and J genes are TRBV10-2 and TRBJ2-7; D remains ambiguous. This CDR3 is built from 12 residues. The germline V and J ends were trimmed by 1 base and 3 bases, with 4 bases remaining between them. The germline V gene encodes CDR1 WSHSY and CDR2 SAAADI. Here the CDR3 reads CASSELVYEQYF. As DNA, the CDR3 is TGCGCCAGCAGTGAGTTGGTCTACGAGCAGTACTTC.

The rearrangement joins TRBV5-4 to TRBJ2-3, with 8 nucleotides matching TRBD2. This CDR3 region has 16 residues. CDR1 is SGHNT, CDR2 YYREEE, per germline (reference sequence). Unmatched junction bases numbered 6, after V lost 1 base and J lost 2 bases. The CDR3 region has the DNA TGTGCCAGCAGCTTGAGGGCGGGGGGTACCACAGATACGCAGTATTTT. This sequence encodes CASSLRAGGTTDTQYF.

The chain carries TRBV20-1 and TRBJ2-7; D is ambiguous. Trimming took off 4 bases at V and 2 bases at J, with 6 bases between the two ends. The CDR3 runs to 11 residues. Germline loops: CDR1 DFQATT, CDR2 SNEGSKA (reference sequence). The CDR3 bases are TGCAGTGCTACCCGACCCTACGAGCAGTACTTC. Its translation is CSATRPYEQYF.

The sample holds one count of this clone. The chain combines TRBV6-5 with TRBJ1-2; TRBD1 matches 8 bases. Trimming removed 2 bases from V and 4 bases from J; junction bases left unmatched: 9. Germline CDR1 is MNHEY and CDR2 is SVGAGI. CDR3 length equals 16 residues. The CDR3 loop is CASSYQTGEVGYGYTF. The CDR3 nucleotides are TGTGCCAGCAGTTACCAGACAGGGGAGGTCGGCTATGGCTACACCTTC.

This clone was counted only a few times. CDR3 in amino acids: CASSKMIQETQYF. DNA of the CDR3: TGTGCCAGCAGTAAGATGATCCAAGAGACCCAGTACTTC. V and J are TRBV2 and TRBJ2-5; D is unclear. Germline CDR1 reads SNHLY; CDR2 reads FYNNEI. The CDR3 consists of 13 residues. Trimming removed 5 bases at V and 1 base at J, with 8 bases between.

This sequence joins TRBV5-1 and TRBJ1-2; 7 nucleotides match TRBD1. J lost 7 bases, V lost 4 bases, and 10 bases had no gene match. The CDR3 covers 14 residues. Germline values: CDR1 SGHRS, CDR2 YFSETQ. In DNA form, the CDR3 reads TGCGCCAGCAGCACAGGGGAAAACTATAGTGGCTACACCTTC. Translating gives CASSTGENYSGYTF.

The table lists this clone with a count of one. The CDR3 bases are TGTGCCAGCAGCTACGGGACAGCTACCTACGAGCAGTACTTC. This gives the protein CASSYGTATYEQYF. This chain uses TRBV5-8 with TRBJ2-7; TRBD1 matches 7 bases. This CDR3 spans 14 amino acids. Trimming at V came to 3 bases and at J to 2 bases, leaving 5 bases not matched to a gene. Germline loops: CDR1 SGHTS, CDR2 YDEGEE. Drawing the rest from reference TRBV5-8 and TRBJ2-7, the complete variable domain is EAGVTQSPTHLIKTRGQQATLRCSPISGHTSVYWYQQALGLGLQFLLWYDEGEERNRGNFPPRFSGRQFPNYSSELNVNALELEDSALYLCASSYGTATYEQYFGPGTRLTVT.

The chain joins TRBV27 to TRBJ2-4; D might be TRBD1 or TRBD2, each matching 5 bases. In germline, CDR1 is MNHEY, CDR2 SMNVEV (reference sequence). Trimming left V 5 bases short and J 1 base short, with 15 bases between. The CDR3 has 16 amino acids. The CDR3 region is CASSKAPGRAKNIQYF. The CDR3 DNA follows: TGTGCCAGCAGTAAAGCGCCGGGACGGGCCAAAAACATTCAGTACTTC.

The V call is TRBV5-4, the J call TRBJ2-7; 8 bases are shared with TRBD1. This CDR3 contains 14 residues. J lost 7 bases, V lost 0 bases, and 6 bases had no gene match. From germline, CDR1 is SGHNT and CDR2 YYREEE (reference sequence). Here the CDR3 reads CASSLEGTGTEQYF. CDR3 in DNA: TGTGCCAGCAGCTTGGAAGGGACAGGTACGGAGCAGTACTTC.

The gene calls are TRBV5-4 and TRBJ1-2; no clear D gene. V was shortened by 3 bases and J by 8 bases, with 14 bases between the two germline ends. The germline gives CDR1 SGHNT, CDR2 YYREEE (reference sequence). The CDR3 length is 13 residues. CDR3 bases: TGTGCCAGCAGCTGGGAAGGGAATGGAGGCTACACCTTC. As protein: CASSWEGNGGYTF.

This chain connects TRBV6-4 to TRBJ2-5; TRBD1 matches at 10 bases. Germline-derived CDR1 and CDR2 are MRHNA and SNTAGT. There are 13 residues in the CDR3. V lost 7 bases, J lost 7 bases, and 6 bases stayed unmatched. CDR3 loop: CASNRTGGGTQYF. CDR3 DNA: TGTGCCAGCAACCGGACAGGGGGGGGGACCCAGTACTTC.

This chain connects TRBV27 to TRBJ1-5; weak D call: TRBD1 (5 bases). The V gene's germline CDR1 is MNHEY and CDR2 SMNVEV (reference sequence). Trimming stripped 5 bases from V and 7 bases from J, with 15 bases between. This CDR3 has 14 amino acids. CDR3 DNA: TGTGCCAGCAGTCCCCGAGACAGACGACAGCCCCAGCATTTT. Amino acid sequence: CASSPRDRRQPQHF.

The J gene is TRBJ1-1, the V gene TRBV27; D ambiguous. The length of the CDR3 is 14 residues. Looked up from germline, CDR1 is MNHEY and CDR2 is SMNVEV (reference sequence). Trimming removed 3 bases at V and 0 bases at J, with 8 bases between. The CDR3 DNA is TGTGCCAGCAGTTTGTCCGGGTTGAACACTGAAGCTTTCTTT. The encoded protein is CASSLSGLNTEAFF.

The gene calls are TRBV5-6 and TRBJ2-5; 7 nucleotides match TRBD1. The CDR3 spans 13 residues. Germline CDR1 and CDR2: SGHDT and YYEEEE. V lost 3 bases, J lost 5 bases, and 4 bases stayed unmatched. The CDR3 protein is CASSWGQPETQYF. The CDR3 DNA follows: TGTGCCAGCAGCTGGGGACAGCCGGAGACCCAGTACTTC.

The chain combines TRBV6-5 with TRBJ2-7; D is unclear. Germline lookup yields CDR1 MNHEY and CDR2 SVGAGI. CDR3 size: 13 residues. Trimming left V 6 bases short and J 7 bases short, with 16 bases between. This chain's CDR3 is CASRPAALGEQYF. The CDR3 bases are TGTGCCAGCAGGCCTGCTGCTCTTGGGGAGCAGTACTTC.

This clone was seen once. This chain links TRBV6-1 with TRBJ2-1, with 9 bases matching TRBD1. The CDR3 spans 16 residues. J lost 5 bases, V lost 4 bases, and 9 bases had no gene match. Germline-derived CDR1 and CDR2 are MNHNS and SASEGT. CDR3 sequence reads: CASSVLPGQGNNEQFF. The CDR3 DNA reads TGTGCCAGCAGTGTACTTCCGGGACAGGGAAACAATGAGCAGTTCTTC.

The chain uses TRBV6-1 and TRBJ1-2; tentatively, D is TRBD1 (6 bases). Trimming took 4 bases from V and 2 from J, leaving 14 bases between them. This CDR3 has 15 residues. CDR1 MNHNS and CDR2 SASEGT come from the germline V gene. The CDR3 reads CASSGGTPTNYGYTF. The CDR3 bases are TGTGCCAGCAGTGGAGGGACACCTACAAACTATGGCTACACCTTC.

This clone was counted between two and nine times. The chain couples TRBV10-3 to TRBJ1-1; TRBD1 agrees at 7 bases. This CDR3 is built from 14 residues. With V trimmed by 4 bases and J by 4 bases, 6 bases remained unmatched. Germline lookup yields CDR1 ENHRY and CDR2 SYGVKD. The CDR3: CAISGQGYATEAFF. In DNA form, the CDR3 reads TGTGCCATCAGTGGACAGGGTTATGCCACTGAAGCTTTCTTT.

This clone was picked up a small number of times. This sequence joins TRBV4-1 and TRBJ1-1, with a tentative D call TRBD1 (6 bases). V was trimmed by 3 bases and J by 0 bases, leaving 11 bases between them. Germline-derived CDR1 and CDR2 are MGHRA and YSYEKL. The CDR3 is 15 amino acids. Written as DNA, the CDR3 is TGCGCCAGCAGCCAGGGGGCGAAGATGAACACTGAAGCTTTCTTT. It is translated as CASSQGAKMNTEAFF.

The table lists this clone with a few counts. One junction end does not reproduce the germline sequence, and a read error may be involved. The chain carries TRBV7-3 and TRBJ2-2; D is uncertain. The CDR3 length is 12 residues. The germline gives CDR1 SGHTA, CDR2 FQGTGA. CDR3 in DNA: TGTGCCAGCAGCCTAACTCACGGGGAGCTGTTTTTT. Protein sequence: CASSLTHGELFF.

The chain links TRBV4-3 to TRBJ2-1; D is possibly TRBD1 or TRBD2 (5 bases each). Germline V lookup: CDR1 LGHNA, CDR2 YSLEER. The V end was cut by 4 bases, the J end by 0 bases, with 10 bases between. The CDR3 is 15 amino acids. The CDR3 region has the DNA TGCGCCAGCAGCCCGGGGACCCTCTCCTACAATGAGCAGTTCTTC. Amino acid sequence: CASSPGTLSYNEQFF.